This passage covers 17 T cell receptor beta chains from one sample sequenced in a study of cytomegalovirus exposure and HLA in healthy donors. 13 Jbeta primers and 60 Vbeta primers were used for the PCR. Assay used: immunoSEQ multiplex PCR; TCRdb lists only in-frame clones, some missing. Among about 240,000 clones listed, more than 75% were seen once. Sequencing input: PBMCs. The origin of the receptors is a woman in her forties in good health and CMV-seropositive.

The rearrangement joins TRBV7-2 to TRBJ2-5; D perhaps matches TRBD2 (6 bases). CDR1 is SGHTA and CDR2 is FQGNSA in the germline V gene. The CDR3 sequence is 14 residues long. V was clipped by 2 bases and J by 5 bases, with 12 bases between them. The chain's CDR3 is CASSLSAGRETQYF. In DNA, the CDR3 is TGTGCCAGCAGCTTATCTGCGGGGCGGGAGACCCAGTACTTC.

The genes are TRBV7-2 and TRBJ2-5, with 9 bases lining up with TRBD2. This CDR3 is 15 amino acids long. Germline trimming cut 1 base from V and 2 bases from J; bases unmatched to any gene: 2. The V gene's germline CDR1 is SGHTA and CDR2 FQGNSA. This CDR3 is CASSLGLAEQETQYF. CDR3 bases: TGTGCCAGCAGCTTAGGACTAGCGGAACAAGAGACCCAGTACTTC.

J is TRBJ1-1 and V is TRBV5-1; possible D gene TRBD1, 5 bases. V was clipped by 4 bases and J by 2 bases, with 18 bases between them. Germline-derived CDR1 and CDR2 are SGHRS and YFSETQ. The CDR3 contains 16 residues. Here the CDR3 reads CASSPVGPPGNTEAFF. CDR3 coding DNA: TGCGCCAGCAGCCCAGTGGGGCCACCTGGTAACACTGAAGCTTTCTTT.

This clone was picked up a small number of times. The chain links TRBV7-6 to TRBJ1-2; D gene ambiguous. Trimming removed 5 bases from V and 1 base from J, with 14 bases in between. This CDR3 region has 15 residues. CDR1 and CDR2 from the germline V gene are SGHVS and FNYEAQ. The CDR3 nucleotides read TGTGCCAGCAGCCGTCATAGTGGTGGTAACTATGGCTACACCTTC. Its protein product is CASSRHSGGNYGYTF. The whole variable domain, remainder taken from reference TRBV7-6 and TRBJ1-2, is GAGVSQSPRYKVTKRGQDVALRCDPISGHVSLYWYRQALGQGPEFLTYFNYEAQQDKSGLPNDRFSAERPEGSISTLTIQRTEQRDSAMYRCASSRHSGGNYGYTFGSGTRLTVV.

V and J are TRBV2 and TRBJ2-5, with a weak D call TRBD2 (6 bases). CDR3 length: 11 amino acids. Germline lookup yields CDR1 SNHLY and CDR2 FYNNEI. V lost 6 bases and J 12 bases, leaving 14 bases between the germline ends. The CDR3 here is CASRRAGTEYF. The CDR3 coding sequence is TGTGCCAGCAGGAGGGCGGGGACGGAGTACTTC.

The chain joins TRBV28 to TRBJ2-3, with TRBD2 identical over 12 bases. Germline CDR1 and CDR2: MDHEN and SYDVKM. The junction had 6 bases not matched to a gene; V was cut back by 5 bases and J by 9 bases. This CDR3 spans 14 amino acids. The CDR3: CASSPTSGRKTQYF. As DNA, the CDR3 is TGTGCCAGCAGTCCGACTAGCGGGAGAAAGACGCAGTATTTT.

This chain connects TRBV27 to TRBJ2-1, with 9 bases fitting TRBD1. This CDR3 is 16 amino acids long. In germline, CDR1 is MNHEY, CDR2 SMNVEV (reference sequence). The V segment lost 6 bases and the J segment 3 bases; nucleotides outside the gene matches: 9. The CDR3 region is CASSTLTGQGYNEQFF. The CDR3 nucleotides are TGTGCCAGCAGCACCTTAACGGGACAGGGCTACAATGAGCAGTTCTTC.

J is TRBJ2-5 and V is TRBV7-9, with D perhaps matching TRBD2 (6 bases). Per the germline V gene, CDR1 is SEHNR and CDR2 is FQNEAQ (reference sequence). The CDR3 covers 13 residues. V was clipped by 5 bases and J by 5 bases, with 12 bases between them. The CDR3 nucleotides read TGTGCCAGCAGCCGCGGGGCGAGGGAGACCCAGTACTTC. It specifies CASSRGARETQYF.

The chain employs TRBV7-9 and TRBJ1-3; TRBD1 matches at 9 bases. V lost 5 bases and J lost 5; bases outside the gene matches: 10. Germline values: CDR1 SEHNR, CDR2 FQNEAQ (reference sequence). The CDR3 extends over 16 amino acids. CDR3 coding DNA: TGTGCCAGCAGCCCACTGGGACAGGGAAAGAGAAACACCATATATTTT. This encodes CASSPLGQGKRNTIYF.

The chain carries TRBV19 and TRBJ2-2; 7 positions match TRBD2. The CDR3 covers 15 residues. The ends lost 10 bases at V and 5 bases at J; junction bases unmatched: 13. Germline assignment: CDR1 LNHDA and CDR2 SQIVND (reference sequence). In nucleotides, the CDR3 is TGTGCCACCCAAGGCTGGTCCGGGAGGACCGGGGAGCTGTTTTTT. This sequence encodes CATQGWSGRTGELFF.

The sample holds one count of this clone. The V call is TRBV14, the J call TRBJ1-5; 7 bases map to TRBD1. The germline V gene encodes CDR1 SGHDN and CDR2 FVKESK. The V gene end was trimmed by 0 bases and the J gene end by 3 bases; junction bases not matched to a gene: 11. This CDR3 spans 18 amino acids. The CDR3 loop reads CASSQDPIPTGPNQPQHF. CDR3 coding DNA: TGTGCCAGCAGCCAAGACCCAATACCGACAGGGCCCAATCAGCCCCAGCATTTT.

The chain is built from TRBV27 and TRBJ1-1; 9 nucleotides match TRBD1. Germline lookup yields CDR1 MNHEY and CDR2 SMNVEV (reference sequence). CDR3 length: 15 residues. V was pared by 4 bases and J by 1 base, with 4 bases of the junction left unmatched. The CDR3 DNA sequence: TGTGCCAGCAGTTCATCGGGACAGGGGAACACTGAAGCTTTCTTT. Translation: CASSSSGQGNTEAFF.

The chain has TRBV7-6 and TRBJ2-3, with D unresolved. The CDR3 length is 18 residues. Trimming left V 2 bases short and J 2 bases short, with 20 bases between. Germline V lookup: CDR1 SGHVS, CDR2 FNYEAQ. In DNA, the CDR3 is TGTGCCAGCAGCTTAACGTACAGTACCATGGCCTTCACAGATACGCAGTATTTT. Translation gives CASSLTYSTMAFTDTQYF. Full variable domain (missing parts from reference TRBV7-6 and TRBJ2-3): GAGVSQSPRYKVTKRGQDVALRCDPISGHVSLYWYRQALGQGPEFLTYFNYEAQQDKSGLPNDRFSAERPEGSISTLTIQRTEQRDSAMYRCASSLTYSTMAFTDTQYFGPGTRLTVL.

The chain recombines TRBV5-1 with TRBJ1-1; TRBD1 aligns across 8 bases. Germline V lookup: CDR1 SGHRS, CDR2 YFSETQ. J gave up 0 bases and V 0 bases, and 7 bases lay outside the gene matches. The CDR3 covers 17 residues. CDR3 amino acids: CASSLGAGGRVNTEAFF. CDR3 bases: TGCGCCAGCAGCTTGGGGGCAGGGGGCCGTGTGAACACTGAAGCTTTCTTT.

This CDR3 reads CASSYRLAGGGEQYF. The DNA for the CDR3 is TGTGCCAGCAGTTACCGACTAGCGGGAGGGGGAGAGCAGTACTTC. The chain uses TRBV6-6 and TRBJ2-7; 14 nucleotides line up with TRBD2. The germline V gene has CDR1 MNHNY and CDR2 SVGAGI (reference sequence). V lost 2 bases, J lost 7 bases, and 4 bases stayed unmatched. This CDR3 is 15 amino acids long.

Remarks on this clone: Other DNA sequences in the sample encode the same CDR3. The CDR3 bases are TGTGCCTGGAGGGAGGGCTCCTATAATTCACCCCTCCACTTT. Translating it yields CAWREGSYNSPLHF. This chain links TRBV30 with TRBJ1-6; unclear D gene. This CDR3 is 14 amino acids long. From germline, CDR1 is GTSNPN and CDR2 SVGIG (reference sequence). With 3 bases removed from V and 0 bases from J, the gap between germline ends came to 6 bases.

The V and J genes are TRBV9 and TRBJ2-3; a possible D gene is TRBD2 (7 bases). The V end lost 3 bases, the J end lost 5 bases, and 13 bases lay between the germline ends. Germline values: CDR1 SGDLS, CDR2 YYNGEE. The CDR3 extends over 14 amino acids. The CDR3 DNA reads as TGTGCCAGCAGCGCGACTAGGGGGGGAGATACGCAGTATTTT. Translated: CASSATRGGDTQYF. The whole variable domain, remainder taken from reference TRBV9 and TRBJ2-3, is DSGVTQTPKHLITATGQRVTLRCSPRSGDLSVYWYQQSLDQGLQFLIQYYNGEERAKGNILERFSAQQFPDLHSELNLSSLELGDSALYFCASSATRGGDTQYFGPGTRLTVL.